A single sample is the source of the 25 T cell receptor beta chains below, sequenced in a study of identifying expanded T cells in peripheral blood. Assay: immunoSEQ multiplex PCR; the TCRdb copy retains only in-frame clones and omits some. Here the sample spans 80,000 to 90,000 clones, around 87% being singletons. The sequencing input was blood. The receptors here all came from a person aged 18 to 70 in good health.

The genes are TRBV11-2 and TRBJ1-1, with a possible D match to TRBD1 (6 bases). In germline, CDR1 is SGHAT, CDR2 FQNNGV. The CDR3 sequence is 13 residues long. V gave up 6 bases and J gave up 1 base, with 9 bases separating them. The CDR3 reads CASSRQANTEAFF. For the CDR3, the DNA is TGTGCCAGCAGTCGACAGGCGAACACTGAAGCTTTCTTT. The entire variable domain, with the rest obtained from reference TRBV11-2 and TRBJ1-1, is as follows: EAGVAQSPRYKIIEKRQSVAFWCNPISGHATLYWYQQILGQGPKLLIQFQNNGVVDDSQLPKDRFSAERLKGVDSTLKIQPAKLEDSAVYLCASSRQANTEAFFGQGTRLTVV.

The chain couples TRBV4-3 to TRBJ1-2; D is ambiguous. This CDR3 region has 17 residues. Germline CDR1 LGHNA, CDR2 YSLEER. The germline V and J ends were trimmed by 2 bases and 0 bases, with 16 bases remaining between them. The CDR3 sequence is CASSQRPETLANYGYTF. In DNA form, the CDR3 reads TGCGCCAGCAGCCAACGCCCTGAGACTCTAGCTAACTATGGCTACACCTTC.

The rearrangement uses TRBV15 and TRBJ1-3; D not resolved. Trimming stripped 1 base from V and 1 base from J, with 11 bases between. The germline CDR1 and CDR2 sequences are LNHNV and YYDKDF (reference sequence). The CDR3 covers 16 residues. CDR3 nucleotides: TGTGCCACCAGCAGAGTCGGGAAATCTTCTGGAAACACCATATATTTT. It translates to CATSRVGKSSGNTIYF.

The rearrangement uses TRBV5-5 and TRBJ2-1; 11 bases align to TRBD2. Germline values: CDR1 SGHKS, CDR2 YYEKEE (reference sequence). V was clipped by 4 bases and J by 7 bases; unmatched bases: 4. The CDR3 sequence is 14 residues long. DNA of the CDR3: TGTGCCAGCAGCGCACTAGCGGGGGCAAATGAGCAGTTCTTC. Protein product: CASSALAGANEQFF.

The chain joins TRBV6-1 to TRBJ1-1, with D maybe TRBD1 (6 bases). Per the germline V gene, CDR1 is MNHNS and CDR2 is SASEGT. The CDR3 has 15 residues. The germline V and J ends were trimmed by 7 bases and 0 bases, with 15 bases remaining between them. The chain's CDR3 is CASNHDRKMNTEAFF. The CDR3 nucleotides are TGTGCCAGCAACCACGACAGGAAAATGAACACTGAAGCTTTCTTT.

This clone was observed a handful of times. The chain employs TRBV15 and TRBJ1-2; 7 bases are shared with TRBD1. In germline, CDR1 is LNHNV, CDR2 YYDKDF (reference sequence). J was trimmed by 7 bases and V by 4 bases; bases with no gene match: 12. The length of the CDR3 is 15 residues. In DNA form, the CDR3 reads TGTGCCACCAGCACGTTGGAGGGGGCGTACGGTGGCTACACCTTC. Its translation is CATSTLEGAYGGYTF.

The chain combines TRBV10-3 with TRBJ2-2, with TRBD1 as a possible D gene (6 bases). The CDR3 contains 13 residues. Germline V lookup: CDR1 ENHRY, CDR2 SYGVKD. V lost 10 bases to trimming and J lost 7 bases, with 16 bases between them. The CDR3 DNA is TGTGCCACCTTACAGGGAACGAACGGGGAGCTGTTTTTT. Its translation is CATLQGTNGELFF.

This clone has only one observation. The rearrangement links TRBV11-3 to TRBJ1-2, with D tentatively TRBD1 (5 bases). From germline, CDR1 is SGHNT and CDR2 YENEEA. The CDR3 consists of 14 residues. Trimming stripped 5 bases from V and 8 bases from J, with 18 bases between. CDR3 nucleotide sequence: TGTGCCAGCAGCACTACCGGGGCCCGTTTCGGCTACACCTTC. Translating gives CASSTTGARFGYTF.

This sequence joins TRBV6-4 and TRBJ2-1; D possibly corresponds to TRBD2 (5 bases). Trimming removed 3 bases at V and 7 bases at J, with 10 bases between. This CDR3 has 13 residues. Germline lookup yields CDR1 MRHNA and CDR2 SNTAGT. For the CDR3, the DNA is TGTGCCAGCAGTGAGGCTAGCTGGAATGAGCAGTTCTTC. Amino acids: CASSEASWNEQFF.

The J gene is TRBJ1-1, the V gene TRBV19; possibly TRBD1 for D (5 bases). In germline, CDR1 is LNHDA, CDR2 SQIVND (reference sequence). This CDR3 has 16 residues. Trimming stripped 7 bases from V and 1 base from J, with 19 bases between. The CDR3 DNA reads TGTGCCAGTACCGCAGGCGGGGGATTCTGGAACACTGAAGCTTTCTTT. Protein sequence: CASTAGGGFWNTEAFF.

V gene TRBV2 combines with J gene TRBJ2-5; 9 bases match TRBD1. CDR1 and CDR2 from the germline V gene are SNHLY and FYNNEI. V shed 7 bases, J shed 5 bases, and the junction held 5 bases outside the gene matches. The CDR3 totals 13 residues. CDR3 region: CASKTGTGETQYF. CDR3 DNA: TGTGCCAGCAAGACCGGGACAGGGGAGACCCAGTACTTC.

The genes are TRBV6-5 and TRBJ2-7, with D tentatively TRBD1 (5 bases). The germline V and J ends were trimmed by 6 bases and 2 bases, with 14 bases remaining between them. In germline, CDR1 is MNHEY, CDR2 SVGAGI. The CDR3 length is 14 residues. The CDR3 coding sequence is TGTGCCAGCAGACCCGACAGTCTTACCTACGAGCAGTACTTC. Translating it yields CASRPDSLTYEQYF.

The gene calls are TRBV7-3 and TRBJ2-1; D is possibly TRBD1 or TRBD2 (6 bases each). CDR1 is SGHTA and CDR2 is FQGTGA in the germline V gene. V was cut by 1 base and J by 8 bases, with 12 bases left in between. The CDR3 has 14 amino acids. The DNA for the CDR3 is TGTGCCAGCAGCTTAATTGGGGGCGGGGATGAGCAGTTCTTC. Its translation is CASSLIGGGDEQFF.

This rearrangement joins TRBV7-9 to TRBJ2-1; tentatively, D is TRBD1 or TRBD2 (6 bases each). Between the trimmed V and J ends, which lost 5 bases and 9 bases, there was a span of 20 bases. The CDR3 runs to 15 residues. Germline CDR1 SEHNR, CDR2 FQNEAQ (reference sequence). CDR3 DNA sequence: TGTGCCAGCAGCGTCCGGGGGCCCGGGACGGCTGAGCAGTTCTTC. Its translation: CASSVRGPGTAEQFF.

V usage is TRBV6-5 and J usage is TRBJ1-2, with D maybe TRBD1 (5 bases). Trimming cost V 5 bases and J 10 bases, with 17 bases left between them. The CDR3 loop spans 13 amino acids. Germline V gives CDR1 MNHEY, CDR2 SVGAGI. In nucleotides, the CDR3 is TGTGCCAGCAGTCCGGGACGGTCCAGACACTACACCTTC. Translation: CASSPGRSRHYTF.

CDR3 protein: CASSVDPGRTEAFF. CDR3 nucleotides: TGTGCCAGCAGCGTAGACCCGGGGAGGACTGAAGCTTTCTTT. The rearrangement links TRBV9 to TRBJ1-1; D is unresolved. With 0 bases removed from V and 5 bases from J, the gap between germline ends came to 11 bases. Per germline, CDR1 SGDLS and CDR2 YYNGEE. This CDR3 is built from 14 residues. Together with reference TRBV9 and TRBJ1-1, the CDR3 gives the full variable domain: DSGVTQTPKHLITATGQRVTLRCSPRSGDLSVYWYQQSLDQGLQFLIQYYNGEERAKGNILERFSAQQFPDLHSELNLSSLELGDSALYFCASSVDPGRTEAFFGQGTRLTVV.

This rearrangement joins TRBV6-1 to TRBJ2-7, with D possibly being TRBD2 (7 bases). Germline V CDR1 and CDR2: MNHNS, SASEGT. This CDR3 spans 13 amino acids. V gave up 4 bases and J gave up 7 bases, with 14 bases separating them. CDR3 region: CASSGAGAEEQYF. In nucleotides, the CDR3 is TGTGCCAGCAGTGGGGCGGGGGCAGAGGAGCAGTACTTC.

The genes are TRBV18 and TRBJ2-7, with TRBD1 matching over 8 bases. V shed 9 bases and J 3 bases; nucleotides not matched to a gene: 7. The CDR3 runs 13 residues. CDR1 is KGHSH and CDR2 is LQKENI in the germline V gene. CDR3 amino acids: CASSRDRNYEQYF. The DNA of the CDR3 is TGTGCCAGTTCCCGGGACAGGAACTACGAGCAGTACTTC.

The CDR3 DNA sequence: TGTGCCAGCAGCTTTACCGGGGGGAGGGCTTTCTTT. This sequence encodes CASSFTGGRAFF. The rearrangement uses TRBV7-2 and TRBJ1-1; tentative D call: TRBD1 (5 bases). This CDR3 region has 12 residues. In germline, CDR1 is SGHTA, CDR2 FQGNSA. The V gene lost 3 bases and the J gene lost 11 bases, with 13 bases spanning the gap.

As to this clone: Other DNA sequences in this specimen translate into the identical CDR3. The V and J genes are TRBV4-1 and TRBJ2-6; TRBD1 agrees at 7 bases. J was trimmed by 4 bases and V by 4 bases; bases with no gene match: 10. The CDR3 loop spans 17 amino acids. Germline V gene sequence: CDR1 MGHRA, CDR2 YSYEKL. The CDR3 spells CASSLRDRGTGANVLTF. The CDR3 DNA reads TGCGCCAGCAGCCTCCGGGACAGAGGCACGGGGGCCAACGTCCTGACTTTC.

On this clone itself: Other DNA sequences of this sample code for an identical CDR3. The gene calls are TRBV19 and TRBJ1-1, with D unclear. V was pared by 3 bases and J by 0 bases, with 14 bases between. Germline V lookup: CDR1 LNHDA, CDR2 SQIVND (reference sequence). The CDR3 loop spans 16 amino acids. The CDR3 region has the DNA TGTGCCAGTAGTATCTGGGCAGGTGATATGAACACTGAAGCTTTCTTT. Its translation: CASSIWAGDMNTEAFF.

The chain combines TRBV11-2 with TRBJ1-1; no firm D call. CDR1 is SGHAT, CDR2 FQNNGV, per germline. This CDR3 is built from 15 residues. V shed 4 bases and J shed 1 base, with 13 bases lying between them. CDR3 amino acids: CASSSRSGRNTEAFF. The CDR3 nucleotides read TGTGCCAGCAGCTCCCGGTCTGGGAGGAACACTGAAGCTTTCTTT.

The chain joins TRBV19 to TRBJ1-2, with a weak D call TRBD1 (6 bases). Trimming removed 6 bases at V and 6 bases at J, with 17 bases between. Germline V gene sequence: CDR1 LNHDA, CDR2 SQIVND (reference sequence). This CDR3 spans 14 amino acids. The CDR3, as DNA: TGTGCCAGTAGAAGGGGGGCCGCTTACCATGGCTACACCTTC. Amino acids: CASRRGAAYHGYTF.

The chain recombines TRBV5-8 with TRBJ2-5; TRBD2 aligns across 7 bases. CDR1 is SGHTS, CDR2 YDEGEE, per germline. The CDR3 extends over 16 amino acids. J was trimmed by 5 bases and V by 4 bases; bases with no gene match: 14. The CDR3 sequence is CASSLGDYSTVETQYF. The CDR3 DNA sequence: TGTGCCAGCAGCCTAGGGGACTACAGTACGGTTGAGACCCAGTACTTC.

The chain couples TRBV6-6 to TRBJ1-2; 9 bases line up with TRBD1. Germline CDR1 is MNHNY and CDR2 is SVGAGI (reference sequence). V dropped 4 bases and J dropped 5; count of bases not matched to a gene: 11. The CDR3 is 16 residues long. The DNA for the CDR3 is TGTGCCAGCAGTTCGATAAATCCGGGACAGGGTTATGGCTACACCTTC. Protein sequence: CASSSINPGQGYGYTF.